The 28 T cell receptor beta chains presented below share a single source sample, sequenced in a study of shared clonotypes between healthy human individuals. Sequenced by immunoSEQ multiplex PCR; TCRdb stores in-frame clones only, minus some. The sample gives 800,000 to 1,200,000 clones, 70% to 80% of which show up once; around 0.47% is in the top ten. Sequencing used memory CD4+ T cells from PBMCs. Subset specified: CD45RA-negative fraction. These receptors all stem from a man aged 18 to 35 in good health. Some clones in this sample may be carry-over from other donors' samples.

For the CDR3, the DNA is TGTGCCAGCAGCTTCCTGGGGGACAGGTCTGCTTGGGGCTACACCTTC. This sequence encodes CASSFLGDRSAWGYTF. This chain links TRBV5-6 with TRBJ1-2; 8 nucleotides align to TRBD1. CDR1 and CDR2 from the germline V gene are SGHDT and YYEEEE. The CDR3 spans 16 residues. Losses at the gene ends were 2 bases for V and 8 bases for J; bases not matched to a gene: 14.

V and J are TRBV15 and TRBJ2-1, with 9 bases matching TRBD2. Germline lookup yields CDR1 LNHNV and CDR2 YYDKDF (reference sequence). The CDR3 consists of 17 residues. Trimming at V came to 1 base and at J to 3 bases, leaving 7 bases not matched to a gene. DNA for the CDR3: TGTGCCACCAGCAGAGTGGGTAGCGGGAGTAACTACAATGAGCAGTTCTTC. Translating it yields CATSRVGSGSNYNEQFF.

The chain couples TRBV5-6 to TRBJ2-2; 9 positions agree with TRBD2. The CDR3 has 14 residues. Germline CDR1 and CDR2: SGHDT and YYEEEE. J gave up 5 bases and V 2 bases, and 1 base lay outside the gene matches. The CDR3 sequence: CASSLAGGTGELFF. CDR3 in DNA: TGTGCCAGCAGCTTAGCGGGAGGAACCGGGGAGCTGTTTTTT. The entire variable domain, with the rest obtained from reference TRBV5-6 and TRBJ2-2, is as follows: DAGVTQSPTHLIKTRGQQVTLRCSPKSGHDTVSWYQQALGQGPQFIFQYYEEEERQRGNFPDRFSGHQFPNYSSELNVNALLLGDSALYLCASSLAGGTGELFFGEGSRLTVL.

The chain couples TRBV28 to TRBJ2-6, with 9 bases that match TRBD1. The CDR3 has 15 residues. Unmatched junction bases numbered 4, after V lost 8 bases and J lost 2 bases. Germline CDR1 reads MDHEN; CDR2 reads SYDVKM. The CDR3 spells CASGTGGAGANVLTF. The CDR3 DNA reads TGTGCCAGCGGAACAGGGGGCGCTGGGGCCAACGTCCTGACTTTC. The full variable domain, with the rest looked up from reference TRBV28 and TRBJ2-6, is DVKVTQSSRYLVKRTGEKVFLECVQDMDHENMFWYRQDPGLGLRLIYFSYDVKMKEKGDIPEGYSVSREKKERFSLILESASTNQTSMYLCASGTGGAGANVLTFGAGSRLTVL.

The chain employs TRBV12-5 and TRBJ2-3, with 7 nucleotides matching TRBD2. There are 15 residues in the CDR3. Germline V gene sequence: CDR1 LGHNT, CDR2 FRNRAP. Trimming cost V 2 bases and J 4 bases; bases outside gene matches: 6. Here the CDR3 DNA reads TGTGCTAGTGGTTTGTCGGGGGGAGTCGCAGATACGCAGTATTTT. Its translation is CASGLSGGVADTQYF.

The chain carries TRBV29-1 and TRBJ2-4; TRBD2 is a possible D gene (6 bases). Trimming took 3 bases from V and 0 from J, leaving 9 bases between them. CDR3 size: 14 residues. Germline V gives CDR1 SQVTM, CDR2 ANQGSEA. CDR3 DNA: TGCAGCGTTGACGTGGGACTAGCCAAAAACATTCAGTACTTC. This codes for CSVDVGLAKNIQYF.

The rearrangement uses TRBV5-1 and TRBJ2-5; 7 bases match TRBD1. Trimming at V came to 3 bases and at J to 3 bases, leaving 5 bases not matched to a gene. CDR1 is SGHRS, CDR2 YFSETQ, per germline. This CDR3 is 14 amino acids long. DNA of the CDR3: TGCGCCAGCAGCTCTCAAACAGGGGAAGAGACCCAGTACTTC. Its translation: CASSSQTGEETQYF.

The rearrangement links TRBV19 to TRBJ2-3; D not resolved. The CDR3 covers 13 residues. V was pared by 1 base and J by 4 bases, with 6 bases between. Germline V gives CDR1 LNHDA, CDR2 SQIVND (reference sequence). This CDR3 reads CASSIVGSDTQYF. CDR3 DNA sequence: TGTGCCAGTAGTATAGTGGGGTCAGATACGCAGTATTTT.

The rearrangement links TRBV6-1 to TRBJ2-7; TRBD1 matches at 7 bases. The junction had 6 bases not matched to a gene; V was cut back by 4 bases and J by 0 bases. CDR3 length: 15 amino acids. From germline, CDR1 is MNHNS and CDR2 SASEGT. CDR3 nucleotides: TGTGCCAGCAGTGTCGGGACAGCGATCTCCTACGAGCAGTACTTC. Translated: CASSVGTAISYEQYF.

This chain connects TRBV5-1 to TRBJ2-7, with D possibly being TRBD2 (5 bases). The CDR3 sequence is 15 residues long. Trimming left V 0 bases short and J 0 bases short, with 10 bases between. Looked up from germline, CDR1 is SGHRS and CDR2 is YFSETQ. The CDR3 is CASSLDGSNSYEQYF. In DNA, the CDR3 is TGCGCCAGCAGCTTGGATGGGAGTAACTCCTACGAGCAGTACTTC.

The chain combines TRBV5-6 with TRBJ2-1; D perhaps matches TRBD2 (5 bases). V dropped 3 bases and J dropped 6 bases, with 7 bases sitting between them. CDR1 is SGHDT, CDR2 YYEEEE, per germline. The CDR3 is 12 residues long. The chain's CDR3 is CASSSSGNEQFF. The CDR3, as DNA: TGTGCCAGCAGCTCAAGCGGCAATGAGCAGTTCTTC.

This chain uses TRBV9 with TRBJ1-1; no clear D gene. CDR1 and CDR2 (germline): SGDLS, YYNGEE. V was pared by 3 bases and J by 0 bases, with 12 bases between. The CDR3 sequence is 15 residues long. The CDR3: CASSAGLTMNTEAFF. DNA of the CDR3: TGTGCCAGCAGCGCGGGCCTTACCATGAACACTGAAGCTTTCTTT.

The CDR3 sequence is CASSLEQGANYEQYF. DNA for the CDR3: TGTGCCAGCAGCTTGGAGCAGGGGGCTAACTACGAGCAGTACTTC. The chain joins TRBV5-4 to TRBJ2-7; 8 nucleotides align to TRBD1. Trimming at V came to 0 bases and at J to 3 bases, leaving 5 bases not matched to a gene. Germline V gene data show CDR1 as SGHNT and CDR2 as YYREEE (reference sequence). CDR3 size: 15 residues. Together with reference TRBV5-4 and TRBJ2-7, the CDR3 gives the full variable domain: ETGVTQSPTHLIKTRGQQVTLRCSSQSGHNTVSWYQQALGQGPQFIFQYYREEENGRGNFPPRFSGLQFPNYSSELNVNALELDDSALYLCASSLEQGANYEQYFGPGTRLTVT.

The chain employs TRBV18 and TRBJ2-7, with D perhaps TRBD1 (5 bases). V was clipped by 1 base and J by 0 bases, with 10 bases between them. Germline CDR1 KGHSH, CDR2 LQKENI. The CDR3 has 15 amino acids. The CDR3 is CASSPQGQSSYEQYF. As DNA, the CDR3 is TGTGCCAGCTCACCACAGGGGCAGAGCTCCTACGAGCAGTACTTC.

The table lists this clone with many counts. The V call is TRBV30, the J call TRBJ1-5, with a possible D match to TRBD1 (6 bases). This CDR3 region has 15 residues. Looked up from germline, CDR1 is GTSNPN and CDR2 is SVGIG (reference sequence). The V end was cut by 0 bases, the J end by 7 bases, with 16 bases between. CDR3 coding DNA: TGTGCCTGGAGTGTGGGGTCGGGGGCGAACCAGCCCCAGCATTTT. Protein sequence: CAWSVGSGANQPQHF.

The V gene is TRBV5-4, the J gene TRBJ2-1; 14 bases are a match to TRBD2. The CDR3 spans 16 residues. Germline CDR1 SGHNT, CDR2 YYREEE (reference sequence). Trimming at V came to 0 bases and at J to 6 bases, leaving 2 bases not matched to a gene. CDR3 coding DNA: TGTGCCAGCAGCTTGGGGACTAGCGGGAGGTCCAATGAGCAGTTCTTC. Its protein is CASSLGTSGRSNEQFF.

The rearrangement links TRBV28 to TRBJ1-4; possibly TRBD1 for D (6 bases). In germline, CDR1 is MDHEN, CDR2 SYDVKM. V dropped 6 bases and J dropped 5 bases, with 13 bases sitting between them. The CDR3 runs to 14 residues. The CDR3 nucleotides are TGTGCCAGCAGAGTCGGGGGGCGCAATGAAAAACTGTTTTTT. Translating gives CASRVGGRNEKLFF. Drawing the rest from reference TRBV28 and TRBJ1-4, the complete variable domain is DVKVTQSSRYLVKRTGEKVFLECVQDMDHENMFWYRQDPGLGLRLIYFSYDVKMKEKGDIPEGYSVSREKKERFSLILESASTNQTSMYLCASRVGGRNEKLFFGSGTQLSVL.

This clone was seen just once. This CDR3 is CASSLATGSGTDTQYF. The CDR3 DNA reads TGCGCCAGCAGCTTGGCCACGGGGTCTGGCACAGATACGCAGTATTTT. The chain joins TRBV5-1 to TRBJ2-3; D is perhaps TRBD2 (5 bases). In germline, CDR1 is SGHRS, CDR2 YFSETQ. Trimming shortened V by 0 bases and J by 1 base, and 12 bases separated the two germline ends. This CDR3 is built from 16 residues. The variable domain in full, completed from reference TRBV5-1 and TRBJ2-3, reads KAGVTQTPRYLIKTRGQQVTLSCSPISGHRSVSWYQQTPGQGLQFLFEYFSETQRNKGNFPGRFSGRQFSNSRSEMNVSTLELGDSALYLCASSLATGSGTDTQYFGPGTRLTVL.

The rearrangement links TRBV4-3 to TRBJ2-1; possibly TRBD1 for D (5 bases). Germline V gene lookup returns CDR1 LGHNA and CDR2 YSLEER. Trimming shortened V by 2 bases and J by 4 bases, and 15 bases separated the two germline ends. The CDR3 has 16 residues. The CDR3 protein is CASSQSDTRYYNEQFF. CDR3 DNA sequence: TGCGCCAGCAGCCAATCGGACACCCGATATTACAATGAGCAGTTCTTC.

V is TRBV11-2 and J is TRBJ2-5; a possible D gene is TRBD1 (5 bases). This CDR3 contains 15 residues. V gave up 4 bases and J gave up 5 bases, with 17 bases separating them. CDR1 SGHAT and CDR2 FQNNGV come from the germline V gene. CDR3: CASSYGPQVWETQYF. The CDR3, as DNA: TGTGCCAGCAGCTACGGACCACAGGTTTGGGAGACCCAGTACTTC.

The rearrangement uses TRBV28 and TRBJ2-7; D possibly corresponds to TRBD2 (5 bases). CDR1 and CDR2 from the germline V gene are MDHEN and SYDVKM. The CDR3 contains 14 residues. V lost 7 bases and J lost 5, with 18 bases in between. The chain's CDR3 is CASTHGSGSNEQYF. CDR3 coding DNA: TGTGCCAGCACCCATGGGTCGGGGAGCAACGAGCAGTACTTC.

V gene TRBV18 combines with J gene TRBJ1-3; 8 bases are shared with TRBD1. CDR3 length: 16 residues. Germline CDR1 is KGHSH and CDR2 is LQKENI. V dropped 5 bases and J dropped 2; count of bases not matched to a gene: 8. CDR3 sequence: CASSSSDRGAGNTIYF. The DNA for the CDR3 is TGTGCCAGCTCAAGCAGTGACAGGGGTGCTGGAAACACCATATATTTT. Based on the CDR3 plus reference TRBV18 and TRBJ1-3, the full variable domain is NAGVMQNPRHLVRRRGQEARLRCSPMKGHSHVYWYRQLPEEGLKFMVYLQKENIIDESGMPKERFSAEFPKEGPSILRIQQVVRGDSAAYFCASSSSDRGAGNTIYFGEGSWLTVV.

The genes are TRBV2 and TRBJ2-5; TRBD2 agrees at 10 bases. Near its end, the DNA agrees better with TRBJ2-7, so the J call may be wrong. This CDR3 spans 18 amino acids. Germline values: CDR1 SNHLY, CDR2 FYNNEI. CDR3 in DNA: TGTGCCAGCAGTGAAGCGGGGCCTCTAGCGGGAGATTTCCACGAGCAGTACTTC. Translated: CASSEAGPLAGDFHEQYF.

The chain links TRBV6-5 to TRBJ2-1; D tentatively fits TRBD1 or TRBD2 (5 bases each). The CDR3 contains 15 residues. V was trimmed by 7 bases and J by 7 bases, leaving 20 bases between them. From germline, CDR1 is MNHEY and CDR2 SVGAGI. CDR3 protein: CASNLNQGVWNEQFF. CDR3 coding DNA: TGTGCCAGCAACCTAAACCAGGGAGTTTGGAATGAGCAGTTCTTC.

This chain links TRBV2 with TRBJ1-2, with 10 positions matching TRBD1. Germline assignment: CDR1 SNHLY and CDR2 FYNNEI. The CDR3 is 16 amino acids. V was clipped by 7 bases and J by 4 bases; unmatched bases: 12. The CDR3 reads CASMDRGGPHRYGYTF. CDR3 nucleotide sequence: TGTGCCAGCATGGACAGGGGGGGCCCCCACCGCTATGGCTACACCTTC.

Details on this clone: The same CDR3 arises from other DNA sequences in this sample as well. The chain couples TRBV5-4 to TRBJ2-7; 8 bases align to TRBD1. Germline lookup yields CDR1 SGHNT and CDR2 YYREEE (reference sequence). CDR3 length: 13 residues. The V and J ends lost 4 bases and 2 bases, in that order; junction bases with no gene match: 2. CDR3 in amino acids: CASSPTGAYEQYF. The CDR3 coding sequence is TGTGCCAGCAGCCCGACAGGGGCCTACGAGCAGTACTTC.

In regard to this clone: This probably arose from a read error, given a far larger clone one base away. V usage is TRBV11-1 and J usage is TRBJ2-7; D may be TRBD2 (6 bases). The germline V gene has CDR1 SGHAT and CDR2 FQDESV (reference sequence). CDR3 length equals 14 residues. The CDR3: CASNLYGSSYEQYF. The CDR3 bases are TGTGCCAGCAACTTATACGGGAGCTCCTACGAGCAGTACTTC.

This chain uses TRBV5-8 with TRBJ2-2; possibly TRBD1 for D (6 bases). In germline, CDR1 is SGHTS, CDR2 YDEGEE. This CDR3 contains 15 residues. The V and J ends lost 2 bases and 4 bases respectively, with 12 bases between them. The CDR3 is CASSFGDTSTGELFF. As DNA, the CDR3 is TGTGCCAGCAGCTTCGGGGACACTAGCACCGGGGAGCTGTTTTTT. The whole variable domain, remainder taken from reference TRBV5-8 and TRBJ2-2, is EAGVTQSPTHLIKTRGQQATLRCSPISGHTSVYWYQQALGLGLQFLLWYDEGEERNRGNFPPRFSGRQFPNYSSELNVNALELEDSALYLCASSFGDTSTGELFFGEGSRLTVL.